This TCR beta chain was captured in a study of cytomegalovirus exposure and HLA in healthy donors. Some clones are missing from TCRdb's copy, which holds only in-frame ones; the method was immunoSEQ multiplex PCR. The sample holds 100,000 to 150,000 clones; roughly 95% are singletons and the top ten take 1.7%. Study-wide results and caveats: Reports showed the classifier diagnosing cytomegalovirus status with high specificity and sensitivity. The tendency of first-cohort TCR clusters to co-occur in the 100 to 150 validation repertoires emerged from a later analysis.

The donors were members of the validation cohort, which comprised about 130 subjects and was separate from the first cohort of 730 or so subjects. A note on this clone: Antigen unknown.

This CDR3 contains 8 residues. Germline V gene data show CDR1 as GTSNPN and CDR2 as SVGIG (reference sequence). Trimming removed 1 base at V and 14 bases at J, with 3 bases between. This chain uses TRBV30 with TRBJ2-1; D is uncertain. The TCR comes from a man aged 18 to 29 in good health and CMV-seronegative. The sequencing input was PBMCs. This chain's CDR3 is CAWSGKFF. As DNA, the CDR3 is TGTGCCTGGAGTGGTAAGTTCTTC.